Listed below are T cell receptor beta chains from one sample, sequenced in a study of T cell repertoires in cytomegalovirus infection. TCRdb reprocessed the reads via MiXCR and lists one record per CDR3 protein. The sample records 150,000 to 160,000 distinct CDR3 sequences, 23% being singletons. Sequenced material: PBMCs. The receptor source for this set is a human donor in good health (CMV status not recorded). Some clones in this sample may be carry-over from other donors' samples. The CDR3 runs from the conserved cysteine through the conserved F or W. The D gene is left open where the match is weak. A row's size may be missing; if present it is once, few, many or a size class.

TRBJ1-5,TRBV23-1,.,.,CASTLGGGDQPQHF,TGCGCCAGCACTCTCGGGGGGGGCGATCAGCCCCAGCATTTT
TRBJ2-3,TRBV7-8,TRBD1,many,CASGQGRADTQYF,TGTGCCAGCGGACAGGGGCGGGCAGATACGCAGTATTTT
TRBJ1-3,TRBV29-1,.,.,CSVNRVGGNTIYF,TGCAGCGTCAACAGGGTGGGAGGAAACACCATATATTTT
TRBJ1-5,TRBV7-6,TRBD1,many,CASSIGTVNQPQHF,TGTGCCAGCAGCATAGGGACAGTCAATCAGCCCCAGCATTTT
TRBJ1-1,TRBV12-3/TRBV12-4,.,.,CASSLNSANTEAFF,TGTGCCAGCAGTTTAAATTCAGCGAACACTGAAGCTTTCTTT
TRBJ1-5,TRBV12-3/TRBV12-4,.,.,CASGNSNQPQHF,TGTGCCAGCGGAAATAGCAATCAGCCCCAGCATTTT
TRBJ1-5,TRBV12-3/TRBV12-4,.,few,CASSSYSGGNQPQHF,TGTGCCAGCAGTTCATACTCCGGGGGCAATCAGCCCCAGCATTTT
TRBJ2-1,TRBV6-5,TRBD2,.,CASSYGTSGRFGEQFF,TGTGCCAGCAGTTACGGGACTAGCGGGAGGTTCGGTGAGCAGTTCTTC
TRBJ1-1,TRBV20-1,.,few,CSATWGGGNTEAFF,TGCAGTGCTACATGGGGCGGAGGGAACACTGAAGCTTTCTTT
TRBJ2-2,TRBV28,TRBD2,.,CASIAGGSNTGELFF,TGTGCCAGCATTGCGGGGGGCTCGAACACCGGGGAGCTGTTTTTT
TRBJ2-7,TRBV6-1,.,.,CASSEGYEQYF,TGTGCCAGCAGTGAAGGTTACGAGCAGTACTTC
TRBJ1-1,TRBV7-9,.,few,CASSSNLDTEAFF,TGTGCCAGCAGCTCTAATTTGGACACTGAAGCTTTCTTT
TRBJ2-5,TRBV5-1,.,.,CASSFQQKETQYF,TGCGCCAGCAGCTTCCAACAGAAAGAGACCCAGTACTTC
TRBJ1-4,TRBV7-8,TRBD1,many,CASSLDRANEKLFF,TGTGCCAGCAGCCTAGACAGGGCGAATGAAAAACTGTTTTTT
TRBJ1-1,TRBV6-5,.,.,CASTQELNTEAFF,TGTGCCAGCACGCAGGAGCTGAACACTGAAGCTTTCTTT
TRBJ2-5,TRBV11-2,TRBD2,few,CASTGLAEETQYF,TGTGCCAGCACGGGACTAGCGGAAGAGACCCAGTACTTC
TRBJ1-2,TRBV28,TRBD1,few,CASSFGQEYGYTF,TGTGCCAGCAGTTTCGGACAGGAGTATGGCTACACCTTC
TRBJ2-4,TRBV5-6,.,.,CASGSSEETKNIQYF,TGTGCCAGCGGCTCAAGTGAGGAGACCAAAAACATTCAGTACTTC
TRBJ1-5,TRBV30,.,.,CAWSRPGVWNQPQHF,TGTGCCTGGAGTCGGCCAGGGGTATGGAATCAGCCCCAGCATTTT
TRBJ2-5,TRBV20-1,TRBD1,.,CSAAPGQGTKTQYF,TGCAGTGCGGCACCGGGACAGGGCACAAAGACCCAGTACTTC
TRBJ1-5,TRBV28,.,.,CASRVRGPQHF,TGTGCCAGCAGGGTTAGGGGGCCCCAGCATTTT
TRBJ1-1,TRBV7-9,.,.,CASSLAFTEAFF,TGTGCCAGCAGCTTAGCGTTCACTGAAGCTTTCTTT
TRBJ2-2,TRBV28,.,.,CASSFSGGHTGELFF,TGTGCCAGCAGTTTTTCGGGGGGCCACACCGGGGAGCTGTTTTTT
TRBJ1-2,TRBV6-2/TRBV6-3,TRBD1,.,CASSYGTGGLSYYGYTF,TGTGCCAGCAGTTACGGGACAGGAGGCCTTAGCTACTATGGCTACACCTTC
TRBJ2-4,TRBV28,.,.,CASSQGRTLAKNIQYF,TGTGCCAGCAGCCAAGGACGGACCTTAGCCAAAAACATTCAGTACTTC
TRBJ1-1,TRBV9,.,.,CASSVGPNTEAFF,TGTGCCAGCAGCGTAGGGCCTAACACTGAAGCTTTCTTT
TRBJ1-6,TRBV27,.,.,CASSLSPGAYGSPLHF,TGTGCCAGCAGTTTATCCCCAGGGGCTTATGGGTCACCCCTCCACTTT
TRBJ2-1,TRBV2,TRBD2,.,CVSGRDNEQFF,TGTGTTAGCGGGAGGGACAATGAGCAGTTCTTC